Following are 30 T cell receptor beta chains from one sample sequenced in a study of chemoradiotherapy in HPV16-positive cancers. TCRdb's table, derived via immunoSEQ multiplex PCR, lists solely in-frame clones and lacks some. Of about 68,000 clones in the sample, approximately 91% were seen once. The sample here was blood, taken from a patient who underwent chemoradiotherapy. These receptors were taken from a human donor with HPV-associated anogenital cancer.

V usage is TRBV7-2 and J usage is TRBJ1-1; D remains ambiguous. The CDR3 has 11 residues. The V gene lost 5 bases and the J gene lost 0 bases, with 1 base spanning the gap. Germline values: CDR1 SGHTA, CDR2 FQGNSA. This CDR3 reads CASSLNTEAFF. CDR3 nucleotides: TGTGCCAGCAGCCTGAACACTGAAGCTTTCTTT.

The chain links TRBV14 to TRBJ2-7; 10 nucleotides match TRBD1. This CDR3 is 15 amino acids long. V dropped 3 bases and J dropped 4; count of bases not matched to a gene: 6. CDR1 SGHDN and CDR2 FVKESK come from the germline V gene. CDR3 amino acids: CASSHTGQGVYEQYF. The CDR3 DNA reads TGTGCCAGCAGCCATACAGGACAGGGGGTTTACGAGCAGTACTTC.

Worth noting for this clone: Other DNA sequences in the sample encode the same CDR3. This CDR3 is CASSERGGLATDTQYF. CDR3 DNA: TGTGCCAGCAGTGAAAGGGGCGGACTAGCGACAGATACGCAGTATTTT. The chain recombines TRBV6-1 with TRBJ2-3, with 9 bases identical to TRBD2. This CDR3 region has 16 residues. The trim removed 2 bases at V and 3 bases at J, leaving 6 bases unmatched. CDR1 is MNHNS, CDR2 SASEGT, per germline.

This chain connects TRBV6-5 to TRBJ1-3, with TRBD1 matching 8 bases. This CDR3 spans 14 amino acids. Trimming at V came to 6 bases and at J to 3 bases, leaving 4 bases not matched to a gene. Germline values: CDR1 MNHEY, CDR2 SVGAGI. The CDR3 loop reads CASSLTGDGNTIYF. Here the CDR3 DNA reads TGTGCCAGCAGCCTGACAGGGGATGGAAACACCATATATTTT.

The rearrangement joins TRBV2 to TRBJ2-7; the match to TRBD1 covers 7 bases. Germline V gene lookup returns CDR1 SNHLY and CDR2 FYNNEI. After removal of 5 bases from V and 5 bases from J, the junction contained 6 bases not matched to a gene. The CDR3 sequence is 13 residues long. The CDR3 coding sequence is TGTGCCAGCAGTCGGGACAGCAGGGACGAGCAGTACTTC. This translates into CASSRDSRDEQYF.

The V gene is TRBV2, the J gene TRBJ1-1, with 12 bases identical to TRBD1. Germline loops: CDR1 SNHLY, CDR2 FYNNEI. This CDR3 contains 15 residues. The J segment lost 5 bases and the V segment lost 8 bases, leaving 9 bases of the junction unmatched. The CDR3 reads CASGGTGGGETEAFF. CDR3 nucleotide sequence: TGTGCCAGCGGGGGGACAGGGGGCGGAGAAACTGAAGCTTTCTTT.

V usage is TRBV29-1 and J usage is TRBJ2-5, with D possibly TRBD1 on 6 matching bases. With 6 bases removed from V and 5 bases from J, the gap between germline ends came to 16 bases. The CDR3 totals 13 residues. Germline V gives CDR1 SQVTM, CDR2 ANQGSEA. As DNA, the CDR3 is TGCAGCGTGGACCGGGACATAGGGGAGACCCAGTACTTC. This translates into CSVDRDIGETQYF.

The genes are TRBV5-1 and TRBJ2-3; no clear D gene. Germline loops: CDR1 SGHRS, CDR2 YFSETQ. The CDR3 is made up of 12 amino acids. Trimming stripped 4 bases from V and 2 bases from J, with 5 bases between. In DNA form, the CDR3 reads TGCGCCAGCAGCCCCCACACAGATACGCAGTATTTT. It yields the protein CASSPHTDTQYF.

The chain carries TRBV5-4 and TRBJ1-6; maybe TRBD1 (6 bases). This CDR3 has 16 residues. V lost 0 bases, J lost 10 bases, and 17 bases lay in between. CDR1 SGHNT and CDR2 YYREEE come from the germline V gene (reference sequence). CDR3 sequence (DNA): TGTGCCAGCAGCTTGGCCCTAGGCCAGGGGAAGTCACCCCTCCACTTT. Translation: CASSLALGQGKSPLHF.

V usage is TRBV30 and J usage is TRBJ2-2; D remains ambiguous. CDR1 GTSNPN and CDR2 SVGIG come from the germline V gene (reference sequence). Trimming took 0 bases from V and 1 from J, leaving 9 bases between them. The CDR3 is 15 residues long. DNA for the CDR3: TGTGCCTGGAGTGTACAATTGGGGAACACCGGGGAGCTGTTTTTT. Translating gives CAWSVQLGNTGELFF.

V is TRBV7-8 and J is TRBJ2-7, with D unresolved. Germline loops: CDR1 SGHVS, CDR2 FQNEAQ. The CDR3 spans 12 residues. V was trimmed by 0 bases and J by 2 bases, leaving 2 bases between them. The CDR3 loop is CASSLAPYEQYF. The CDR3 DNA reads as TGTGCCAGCAGCTTAGCTCCCTACGAGCAGTACTTC.

This chain connects TRBV5-1 to TRBJ2-7; either TRBD1 or TRBD2 may fit D (7 bases each). CDR3 length: 15 residues. CDR1 is SGHRS, CDR2 YFSETQ, per germline. Trimming shortened V by 4 bases and J by 0 bases, and 14 bases separated the two germline ends. The CDR3 region has the DNA TGCGCCAGCAGCCCGGGGGGACAGACCTCCTACGAGCAGTACTTC. Translation gives CASSPGGQTSYEQYF.

This clone was recorded once. The chain uses TRBV6-6 and TRBJ1-2; maybe TRBD1 (5 bases). The CDR3 has 12 residues. Germline-derived CDR1 and CDR2 are MNHNY and SVGAGI (reference sequence). The V end was cut by 1 base, the J end by 7 bases, with 7 bases between. This CDR3 is CASSYLGVGYTF. The CDR3 region has the DNA TGTGCCAGCAGTTACTTGGGGGTTGGCTACACCTTC.

The chain combines TRBV28 with TRBJ2-7; 8 nucleotides match TRBD2. This CDR3 is built from 14 residues. Unmatched junction bases numbered 15, after V lost 10 bases and J lost 7 bases. In germline, CDR1 is MDHEN, CDR2 SYDVKM. For the CDR3, the DNA is TGTGCCACCACATCCGGGACTAGGGTTGGGGAGCAGTACTTC. This codes for CATTSGTRVGEQYF.

The chain joins TRBV28 to TRBJ2-7; 10 bases match TRBD1. This CDR3 is built from 15 residues. V lost 4 bases, J lost 2 bases, and 5 bases stayed unmatched. Germline CDR1 is MDHEN and CDR2 is SYDVKM. The DNA of the CDR3 is TGTGCCAGCAGTTCATTAGGGACAGGGGCCTACGAGCAGTACTTC. Its translation is CASSSLGTGAYEQYF.

The chain couples TRBV27 to TRBJ1-5; no clear D gene. CDR3 size: 13 residues. With 5 bases removed from V and 6 bases from J, the gap between germline ends came to 11 bases. CDR1 is MNHEY, CDR2 SMNVEV, per germline (reference sequence). CDR3 region: CASSPGGLQPQHF. The CDR3 region has the DNA TGTGCCAGCAGTCCCGGTGGGCTTCAGCCCCAGCATTTT.

This chain connects TRBV7-9 to TRBJ1-6, with D perhaps matching TRBD1 (5 bases). Germline V gene sequence: CDR1 SEHNR, CDR2 FQNEAQ (reference sequence). Trimming took 3 bases from V and 6 from J, leaving 9 bases between them. The CDR3 has 14 residues. Written as DNA, the CDR3 is TGTGCCAGCAGCTTGTACGACAGTAATTCACCCCTCCACTTT. Translating it yields CASSLYDSNSPLHF.

This clone was observed once. The chain employs TRBV27 and TRBJ2-3, with 9 nucleotides matching TRBD2. Germline CDR1 MNHEY, CDR2 SMNVEV (reference sequence). Trimming at V came to 5 bases and at J to 1 base, leaving 4 bases not matched to a gene. The CDR3 covers 15 residues. CDR3: CASSPRTSGTDTQYF. CDR3 bases: TGTGCCAGCAGTCCACGGACTAGCGGCACAGATACGCAGTATTTT.

This chain links TRBV5-4 with TRBJ1-2; the D gene is possibly TRBD1 (5 bases). Trimming shortened V by 3 bases and J by 4 bases, and 10 bases separated the two germline ends. CDR3 length: 13 residues. Germline CDR1 reads SGHNT; CDR2 reads YYREEE (reference sequence). The CDR3, as DNA: TGTGCCAGCAGCTACCTCAGGGCCTATGGCTACACCTTC. It yields the protein CASSYLRAYGYTF.

V is TRBV4-1 and J is TRBJ1-5; the D is unclear. Germline CDR1 and CDR2: MGHRA and YSYEKL. This CDR3 is 15 amino acids long. V lost 1 base and J 3 bases, leaving 10 bases between the germline ends. CDR3 loop: CASSQVSGSNQPQHF. In DNA form, the CDR3 reads TGCGCCAGCAGCCAAGTATCCGGCTCCAATCAGCCCCAGCATTTT.

The rearrangement joins TRBV28 to TRBJ1-5; D call uncertain. Trimming left V 2 bases short and J 7 bases short, with 6 bases between. This CDR3 region has 12 residues. Germline V gene sequence: CDR1 MDHEN, CDR2 SYDVKM. CDR3 in DNA: TGTGCCAGCAGTTTACCTGGGCAGCCCCAGCATTTT. Protein product: CASSLPGQPQHF.

The CDR3 spells CASLQPGSYNSPLHF. As DNA, the CDR3 is TGTGCCAGTCTACAGCCAGGCTCCTATAATTCACCCCTCCACTTT. V gene TRBV6-6 combines with J gene TRBJ1-6; D not resolved. The ends were cut back, 9 bases at V and 0 bases at J, with 12 bases in the middle. Germline-derived CDR1 and CDR2 are MNHNY and SVGAGI (reference sequence). CDR3 length: 15 amino acids.

This rearrangement joins TRBV7-9 to TRBJ2-4; 7 bases are shared with TRBD2. This CDR3 is built from 16 residues. Germline-derived CDR1 and CDR2 are SEHNR and FQNEAQ (reference sequence). J lost 9 bases, V lost 3 bases, and 14 bases had no gene match. The CDR3 is CASSFVTSPGLGIQYF. The CDR3 nucleotides read TGTGCCAGCAGCTTCGTGACTAGCCCCGGGTTGGGCATTCAGTACTTC.

The CDR3 reads CASSAAGVGQGTDTQYF. The CDR3 coding sequence is TGCGCCAGCAGCGCCGCGGGTGTTGGCCAGGGGACAGATACGCAGTATTTT. The chain has TRBV5-1 and TRBJ2-3; the D gene is possibly TRBD1 (6 bases). The germline gives CDR1 SGHRS, CDR2 YFSETQ. The V gene lost 4 bases and the J gene lost 3 bases, with 21 bases spanning the gap. This CDR3 is 17 amino acids long. The full variable domain, with the rest looked up from reference TRBV5-1 and TRBJ2-3, is KAGVTQTPRYLIKTRGQQVTLSCSPISGHRSVSWYQQTPGQGLQFLFEYFSETQRNKGNFPGRFSGRQFSNSRSEMNVSTLELGDSALYLCASSAAGVGQGTDTQYFGPGTRLTVL.

The V call is TRBV30, the J call TRBJ1-2; D perhaps matches TRBD1 (5 bases). The CDR3 has 13 amino acids. Deletions cut 2 bases from V and 6 bases from J, with 13 bases between. The germline V gene encodes CDR1 GTSNPN and CDR2 SVGIG (reference sequence). This CDR3 is CAWSNRSPNGYTF. The CDR3 bases are TGTGCCTGGAGTAACAGGAGTCCTAATGGCTACACCTTC.

The rearrangement links TRBV10-3 to TRBJ2-7, with TRBD1 matching 7 bases. CDR3 length: 15 amino acids. Germline CDR1 reads ENHRY; CDR2 reads SYGVKD. V gave up 3 bases and J gave up 7 bases; unmatched junction bases: 12. The CDR3 loop reads CAISDKGAPLWEQYF. The CDR3 DNA sequence: TGTGCCATCAGTGATAAGGGGGCCCCGCTTTGGGAGCAGTACTTC.

The rearrangement joins TRBV11-2 to TRBJ1-5; D unclear. Germline V CDR1 and CDR2: SGHAT, FQNNGV. V was pared by 4 bases and J by 2 bases, with 9 bases between. The CDR3 is 14 amino acids. The CDR3: CASSSTYGNQPQHF. CDR3 sequence (DNA): TGTGCCAGCAGCTCTACGTATGGCAATCAGCCCCAGCATTTT.

V is TRBV30 and J is TRBJ1-1; perhaps TRBD1 as D (5 bases). Trimming pared 5 bases from V and 5 bases from J, leaving 18 bases between. Germline loops: CDR1 GTSNPN, CDR2 SVGIG (reference sequence). This CDR3 comprises 14 residues. CDR3 sequence reads: CAWALGLAGTEAFF. The CDR3 DNA follows: TGTGCCTGGGCCCTCGGGTTAGCAGGGACTGAAGCTTTCTTT.

V usage is TRBV9 and J usage is TRBJ2-1; no firm D call. This CDR3 contains 13 residues. CDR1 SGDLS and CDR2 YYNGEE come from the germline V gene. Between the trimmed V and J ends, which lost 4 bases and 9 bases, there was a span of 14 bases. CDR3 sequence reads: CASSPWLGTEQFF. The DNA for the CDR3 is TGTGCCAGCAGCCCTTGGCTTGGCACTGAGCAGTTCTTC.

This chain joins TRBV2 and TRBJ1-2; a weak D match, TRBD1 (6 bases). This CDR3 contains 15 residues. Germline V gene data show CDR1 as SNHLY and CDR2 as FYNNEI. Trimming took off 1 base at V and 6 bases at J, with 15 bases between the two ends. In DNA form, the CDR3 reads TGTGCCAGCAGTGAAGGGGGCAGGGGAGTAAATGGCTACACCTTC. Its protein is CASSEGGRGVNGYTF.